The next 28 T cell receptor beta chains were all read from a single sample in a study of cytotoxic CD8 clonotypes in ibrutinib-treated CLL. Sequenced by immunoSEQ multiplex PCR; TCRdb stores in-frame clones only, minus some. The profile shows 140,000 to 150,000 clones, about 70% of them singletons. The sample consisted of PBMCs, taken after 24 months of ibrutinib treatment. These receptors all stem from a human donor with chronic lymphocytic leukemia.

The rearrangement joins TRBV5-1 to TRBJ2-3; D is undetermined. Trimming removed 4 bases at V and 3 bases at J, with 18 bases between. The CDR3 sequence is 16 residues long. CDR1 is SGHRS and CDR2 is YFSETQ in the germline V gene. The chain's CDR3 is CASSPPIGLGTDTQYF. The CDR3, as DNA: TGCGCCAGCAGCCCCCCGATAGGGTTGGGGACAGATACGCAGTATTTT.

The V and J genes are TRBV7-9 and TRBJ2-7, with D possibly matching TRBD2 (6 bases). This CDR3 spans 12 amino acids. V was pared by 5 bases and J by 7 bases, with 12 bases between. Looked up from germline, CDR1 is SEHNR and CDR2 is FQNEAQ (reference sequence). The CDR3 sequence: CASSGDSGEQYF. The DNA of the CDR3 is TGTGCCAGCAGCGGGGACTCAGGGGAGCAGTACTTC.

V gene TRBV28 combines with J gene TRBJ1-5; D remains ambiguous. V was clipped by 5 bases and J by 1 base, with 12 bases between them. The CDR3 contains 15 residues. In germline, CDR1 is MDHEN, CDR2 SYDVKM. The CDR3 bases are TGTGCCAGCAGTCCCCTGGTCCGAAGCAATCAGCCCCAGCATTTT. Its translation is CASSPLVRSNQPQHF.

V gene TRBV13 combines with J gene TRBJ2-3; TRBD1 matches 8 bases. V shed 5 bases and J 4 bases; nucleotides not matched to a gene: 5. The CDR3 runs to 14 residues. Germline CDR1 and CDR2: PRHDT and FYEKMQ (reference sequence). The chain's CDR3 is CASSPPTGADTQYF. CDR3 coding DNA: TGTGCCAGCAGCCCACCGACAGGGGCAGATACGCAGTATTTT. The variable domain in full, with the rest retrieved from reference TRBV13 and TRBJ2-3, is AAGVIQSPRHLIKEKRETATLKCYPIPRHDTVYWYQQGPGQDPQFLISFYEKMQSDKGSIPDRFSAQQFSDYHSELNMSSLELGDSALYFCASSPPTGADTQYFGPGTRLTVL.

The chain employs TRBV5-6 and TRBJ2-7; no definite D call. CDR3 length: 13 amino acids. Trimming took off 1 base at V and 4 bases at J, with 9 bases between the two ends. Germline V gene sequence: CDR1 SGHDT, CDR2 YYEEEE. The CDR3 here is CASSLWNSYEQYF. For the CDR3, the DNA is TGTGCCAGCAGCTTGTGGAACTCATACGAGCAGTACTTC. Drawing the rest from reference TRBV5-6 and TRBJ2-7, the complete variable domain is DAGVTQSPTHLIKTRGQQVTLRCSPKSGHDTVSWYQQALGQGPQFIFQYYEEEERQRGNFPDRFSGHQFPNYSSELNVNALLLGDSALYLCASSLWNSYEQYFGPGTRLTVT.

The chain recombines TRBV5-8 with TRBJ2-3, with 7 bases that match TRBD2. V lost 4 bases, J lost 4 bases, and 6 bases stayed unmatched. The CDR3 extends over 14 amino acids. CDR1 is SGHTS, CDR2 YDEGEE, per germline. The chain's CDR3 is CASSTWTRADTQYF. The DNA for the CDR3 is TGTGCCAGCAGCACGTGGACTAGGGCAGATACGCAGTATTTT.

A single count supports this clone. The V call is TRBV7-2, the J call TRBJ2-1; no firm D call. V was shortened by 1 base and J by 5 bases, with 9 bases between the two germline ends. The CDR3 runs 14 residues. Germline CDR1 reads SGHTA; CDR2 reads FQGNSA. The CDR3 DNA sequence: TGTGCCAGCAGCTTAGGTGGCAGCAACAATGAGCAGTTCTTC. It yields the protein CASSLGGSNNEQFF.

The rearrangement links TRBV19 to TRBJ2-4; 8 bases match TRBD1. The junction had 11 bases not matched to a gene; V was cut back by 5 bases and J by 2 bases. Germline CDR1 reads LNHDA; CDR2 reads SQIVND (reference sequence). The CDR3 loop spans 17 amino acids. The CDR3 protein is CASSPPPGQATKNIQYF. The CDR3 coding sequence is TGTGCCAGTAGTCCACCTCCGGGACAGGCCACCAAAAACATTCAGTACTTC.

This chain connects TRBV18 to TRBJ2-7, with D possibly matching TRBD1 (7 bases). Trimming took off 1 base at V and 4 bases at J, with 11 bases between the two ends. Germline CDR1 KGHSH, CDR2 LQKENI. The CDR3 consists of 14 residues. The CDR3 DNA reads TGTGCCAGCTCACCACAGGGGGCGGGGTACGAGCAGTACTTC. Protein: CASSPQGAGYEQYF. Full variable domain (outside the CDR3, taken from reference TRBV18 and TRBJ2-7): NAGVMQNPRHLVRRRGQEARLRCSPMKGHSHVYWYRQLPEEGLKFMVYLQKENIIDESGMPKERFSAEFPKEGPSILRIQQVVRGDSAAYFCASSPQGAGYEQYFGPGTRLTVT.

V and J are TRBV9 and TRBJ2-2; D gene uncertain. Germline loops: CDR1 SGDLS, CDR2 YYNGEE. V was clipped by 0 bases and J by 3 bases, with 6 bases between them. CDR3 length: 14 amino acids. CDR3 nucleotide sequence: TGTGCCAGCAGCGTAGTTGGGGACACCGGGGAGCTGTTTTTT. It is translated as CASSVVGDTGELFF.

The chain carries TRBV5-1 and TRBJ2-1; TRBD2 matches at 16 bases. Trimming removed 3 bases from V and 9 bases from J; junction bases left unmatched: 9. The CDR3 loop spans 17 amino acids. Germline lookup yields CDR1 SGHRS and CDR2 YFSETQ. The CDR3 sequence: CASSSRPGTSGGGEQFF. CDR3 DNA sequence: TGCGCCAGCAGCTCACGTCCCGGGACTAGCGGGGGGGGTGAGCAGTTCTTC.

The CDR3 sequence is CASSAGTSGSYEQYF. The CDR3 DNA reads TGTGCCAGCAGCGCCGGGACTAGCGGCTCCTACGAGCAGTACTTC. The V call is TRBV7-9, the J call TRBJ2-7; 11 bases align to TRBD2. Germline CDR1 reads SEHNR; CDR2 reads FQNEAQ (reference sequence). The CDR3 extends over 15 amino acids. With 5 bases clipped from V and 0 bases from J, the junction kept 3 bases outside the gene matches.

The chain joins TRBV18 to TRBJ2-3; D gene ambiguous. The germline V gene encodes CDR1 KGHSH and CDR2 LQKENI. The CDR3 consists of 16 residues. The germline V and J ends were trimmed by 0 bases and 0 bases, with 10 bases remaining between them. CDR3 bases: TGTGCCAGCTCACCACCGCAGGTCCATAGCACAGATACGCAGTATTTT. As protein: CASSPPQVHSTDTQYF. The whole variable domain, remainder taken from reference TRBV18 and TRBJ2-3, is NAGVMQNPRHLVRRRGQEARLRCSPMKGHSHVYWYRQLPEEGLKFMVYLQKENIIDESGMPKERFSAEFPKEGPSILRIQQVVRGDSAAYFCASSPPQVHSTDTQYFGPGTRLTVL.

The chain has TRBV9 and TRBJ2-1, with TRBD2 matching over 8 bases. Germline V lookup: CDR1 SGDLS, CDR2 YYNGEE. This CDR3 contains 15 residues. Trimming took 3 bases from V and 6 from J; bases not matched to a gene: 8. CDR3 residues: CASSARAGAGNEQFF. For the CDR3, the DNA is TGTGCCAGCAGCGCCAGAGCGGGAGCAGGCAATGAGCAGTTCTTC.

V and J are TRBV28 and TRBJ1-2; D unclear. The CDR3 totals 14 residues. Deletions cut 3 bases from V and 5 bases from J, with 13 bases between. In germline, CDR1 is MDHEN, CDR2 SYDVKM. The CDR3, as DNA: TGTGCCAGCAGTTTTATGGGAATTGGGTATGGCTACACCTTC. This sequence encodes CASSFMGIGYGYTF.

The chain uses TRBV7-2 and TRBJ2-7; 9 bases map to TRBD1. The CDR3 consists of 14 residues. Germline assignment: CDR1 SGHTA and CDR2 FQGNSA. The trim removed 5 bases at V and 5 bases at J, leaving 7 bases unmatched. CDR3 region: CASSPDRGIDEQYF. Here the CDR3 DNA reads TGTGCCAGCAGCCCCGACAGGGGGATTGACGAGCAGTACTTC.

The gene calls are TRBV7-2 and TRBJ2-7; D is perhaps TRBD2 (5 bases). The CDR3 contains 12 residues. Trimming removed 1 base from V and 7 bases from J, with 8 bases in between. CDR1 and CDR2 from the germline V gene are SGHTA and FQGNSA. Written as DNA, the CDR3 is TGTGCCAGCAGCTTAGACTCGGGGGAGCAGTACTTC. Its protein product is CASSLDSGEQYF. Drawing the rest from reference TRBV7-2 and TRBJ2-7, the complete variable domain is GAGVSQSPSNKVTEKGKDVELRCDPISGHTALYWYRQSLGQGLEFLIYFQGNSAPDKSGLPSDRFSAERTGGSVSTLTIQRTQQEDSAVYLCASSLDSGEQYFGPGTRLTVT.

This chain uses TRBV5-1 with TRBJ2-7; 13 nucleotides agree with TRBD2. The V and J ends lost 5 bases and 5 bases, in that order; junction bases with no gene match: 1. The CDR3 totals 13 residues. CDR1 and CDR2 from the germline V gene are SGHRS and YFSETQ. The CDR3 sequence: CASRTSGRHEQYF. CDR3 DNA sequence: TGCGCCAGCAGGACTAGCGGGAGGCACGAGCAGTACTTC.

This clone has a count of ten or more. This chain links TRBV7-9 with TRBJ1-5, with a tentative D call TRBD1 (5 bases). The V gene lost 4 bases and the J gene lost 7 bases, with 17 bases spanning the gap. The V gene's germline CDR1 is SEHNR and CDR2 FQNEAQ (reference sequence). The CDR3 runs 15 residues. The CDR3 region is CASSSTGARGQPQHF. The DNA for the CDR3 is TGTGCCAGCAGCTCGACCGGGGCACGGGGACAGCCCCAGCATTTT.

This clone was observed a few times. The chain couples TRBV27 to TRBJ2-7; 9 bases map to TRBD1. With 1 base clipped from V and 2 bases from J, the junction kept 6 bases outside the gene matches. Germline CDR1 MNHEY, CDR2 SMNVEV (reference sequence). The CDR3 covers 16 residues. This CDR3 reads CASSLLGDRAPYEQYF. The CDR3 nucleotides are TGTGCCAGCAGTTTATTAGGGGACAGGGCCCCCTACGAGCAGTACTTC.

The chain combines TRBV5-1 with TRBJ2-2, with D perhaps matching TRBD1 (6 bases). The CDR3 covers 13 residues. In germline, CDR1 is SGHRS, CDR2 YFSETQ. With 3 bases removed from V and 5 bases from J, the gap between germline ends came to 8 bases. CDR3 in amino acids: CASSSGTTGELFF. In DNA form, the CDR3 reads TGCGCCAGCAGCTCCGGGACAACCGGGGAGCTGTTTTTT.

Only a few counts were recorded for this clone. This chain connects TRBV5-1 to TRBJ2-3, with TRBD2 matching 8 bases. V shed 4 bases, J shed 2 bases, and the junction held 6 bases outside the gene matches. The CDR3 contains 15 residues. Germline-derived CDR1 and CDR2 are SGHRS and YFSETQ. CDR3: CASSQLAGYTDTQYF. Here the CDR3 DNA reads TGCGCCAGCAGCCAGCTAGCGGGCTACACAGATACGCAGTATTTT.

The chain uses TRBV7-3 and TRBJ2-1; 8 nucleotides match TRBD2. The CDR3 totals 14 residues. Germline V gene data show CDR1 as SGHTA and CDR2 as FQGTGA. J was trimmed by 4 bases and V by 5 bases; bases with no gene match: 4. This CDR3 reads CASSPGGAYNEQFF. Here the CDR3 DNA reads TGTGCCAGCAGCCCCGGGGGGGCGTACAATGAGCAGTTCTTC. Full variable domain (outside the CDR3, taken from reference TRBV7-3 and TRBJ2-1): GAGVSQTPSNKVTEKGKYVELRCDPISGHTALYWYRQSLGQGPEFLIYFQGTGAADDSGLPNDRFFAVRPEGSVSTLKIQRTERGDSAVYLCASSPGGAYNEQFFGPGTRLTVL.

The chain carries TRBV7-2 and TRBJ2-3, with 10 bases aligning to TRBD1. Germline V gene sequence: CDR1 SGHTA, CDR2 FQGNSA. After removal of 4 bases from V and 7 bases from J, the junction contained 11 bases not matched to a gene. This CDR3 contains 16 residues. CDR3 protein: CASSSGRTGGAHTQYF. The CDR3 DNA sequence: TGTGCCAGCAGCTCAGGGCGGACAGGGGGTGCCCATACGCAGTATTTT.

This chain links TRBV9 with TRBJ1-1; D gene unclear. V lost 3 bases and J lost 0, with 12 bases in between. The CDR3 has 15 amino acids. Germline assignment: CDR1 SGDLS and CDR2 YYNGEE. The CDR3 sequence: CASSARAGMNTEAFF. CDR3 nucleotides: TGTGCCAGCAGCGCGAGGGCGGGGATGAACACTGAAGCTTTCTTT.

V usage is TRBV7-3 and J usage is TRBJ2-7; D not certain. CDR3 size: 14 residues. From germline, CDR1 is SGHTA and CDR2 FQGTGA. The ends were cut back, 4 bases at V and 1 base at J, with 11 bases in the middle. The CDR3 DNA sequence: TGTGCCAGCAGCTCCGACCCAAGTTCCTACGAGCAGTACTTC. The encoded protein is CASSSDPSSYEQYF.

The V and J genes are TRBV11-2 and TRBJ2-7; weak D call: TRBD2 (5 bases). Germline CDR1 and CDR2: SGHAT and FQNNGV. The V and J ends lost 4 bases and 0 bases respectively, with 10 bases between them. The CDR3 has 14 residues. The CDR3 is CASSYERTSYEQYF. In nucleotides, the CDR3 is TGTGCCAGCAGCTACGAGCGGACCTCCTACGAGCAGTACTTC.

This chain uses TRBV7-2 with TRBJ2-5, with no clear D. The length of the CDR3 is 17 residues. Deletions cut 8 bases from V and 7 bases from J, with 29 bases between. Germline lookup yields CDR1 SGHTA and CDR2 FQGNSA. In nucleotides, the CDR3 is TGTGCCAGCGCCCTCCCCCCCACCCCCGTTCCTCAGTGGACCCAGTACTTC. Encoded protein: CASALPPTPVPQWTQYF.